These T cell receptor beta chains were read from a single sample in a study of monozygotic twins with inflammatory bowel disease. No DNA is given; TCRdb re-called the 5' RACE reads and lists each CDR3 protein once. This table holds around 410,000 distinct CDR3 sequences. The sequenced sample consisted of blood. These receptors originate from a human donor with ulcerative colitis or Crohn's disease, or a healthy co-twin of an affected twin (not recorded which). CDR3s include the opening cysteine and the closing phenylalanine or tryptophan. Each record gives: J gene, V gene, CDR3 protein.

j_gene: TRBJ2-7
v_gene: TRBV5-4
CDR3aa: CASSFGQGSPYEQYF

j_gene: TRBJ2-3
v_gene: TRBV3-1
CDR3aa: CASSQATSGGNTQYF

j_gene: TRBJ2-1
v_gene: TRBV7-9
CDR3aa: CASRNLRTHVHNEQFF

j_gene: TRBJ2-3
v_gene: TRBV27
CDR3aa: CASSHGGTDTQYF

j_gene: TRBJ2-7
v_gene: TRBV20-1
CDR3aa: CSAREYPGLAEQYF

j_gene: TRBJ2-3
v_gene: TRBV20-1
CDR3aa: CSAREASTDTQYF

j_gene: TRBJ1-5
v_gene: TRBV24-1
CDR3aa: CATSDYRGNQPQHF

j_gene: TRBJ2-1
v_gene: TRBV20-1
CDR3aa: CSAPQSGRASNEQFF

j_gene: TRBJ2-1
v_gene: TRBV28
CDR3aa: CASIPNPITERSYNEQFF

j_gene: TRBJ2-7
v_gene: TRBV20-1
CDR3aa: CSARDVQGGYEQYF

j_gene: TRBJ2-7
v_gene: TRBV2
CDR3aa: CASSEGLAGYYEQYF

j_gene: TRBJ2-3
v_gene: TRBV20-1
CDR3aa: CSARELAGRTDTQYF

j_gene: TRBJ2-1
v_gene: TRBV25-1
CDR3aa: CASSFGTSGGNEQFF

j_gene: TRBJ2-2
v_gene: TRBV15
CDR3aa: CATSSAGHTGELFF

j_gene: TRBJ2-1
v_gene: TRBV18
CDR3aa: CASSPPRDNEQFF

j_gene: TRBJ1-1
v_gene: TRBV19
CDR3aa: CASSIDSWAEAFF

j_gene: TRBJ1-2
v_gene: TRBV7-2
CDR3aa: CASSARQGLINGYTF

j_gene: TRBJ1-6
v_gene: TRBV6-1
CDR3aa: CASRPLTGANSPLHF

j_gene: TRBJ1-1
v_gene: TRBV4-1
CDR3aa: CAGSPRAGVPIGGTEAFF

j_gene: TRBJ2-3
v_gene: TRBV11-2
CDR3aa: CASSRRALDPLPDTQYF

j_gene: TRBJ1-1
v_gene: TRBV30
CDR3aa: CAWGDGNTEAFF

j_gene: TRBJ1-5
v_gene: TRBV5-5
CDR3aa: CASSFVAGGNQPQHF

j_gene: TRBJ2-5
v_gene: TRBV15
CDR3aa: CATSRDSGGETQYF

j_gene: TRBJ1-5
v_gene: TRBV20-1
CDR3aa: CSARGAGREDQPQHF

j_gene: TRBJ1-2
v_gene: TRBV12-3/TRBV12-4
CDR3aa: CASSPTGGVSGYTF

j_gene: TRBJ2-7
v_gene: TRBV2
CDR3aa: CASSDWPGPFSYEQYF

j_gene: TRBJ1-5
v_gene: TRBV12-3/TRBV12-4
CDR3aa: CASSLGAGAHF

j_gene: TRBJ2-3
v_gene: TRBV5-1
CDR3aa: CASRYGGTDTQYF

j_gene: TRBJ2-1
v_gene: TRBV5-6
CDR3aa: CASSLGQWGEQFF

j_gene: TRBJ2-7
v_gene: TRBV5-4
CDR3aa: CASSSGGVAYEQYF

j_gene: TRBJ2-7
v_gene: TRBV20-1
CDR3aa: CSAQTGSYEQYF

j_gene: TRBJ1-5
v_gene: TRBV20-1
CDR3aa: CSARGPNQPQHF

j_gene: TRBJ1-1
v_gene: TRBV4-3
CDR3aa: CASSQRLITEAFF

j_gene: TRBJ2-3
v_gene: TRBV10-3
CDR3aa: CAISDIGGTGTDTQYF

j_gene: TRBJ2-3
v_gene: TRBV18
CDR3aa: CASSPPMRGRGTDTQYF

j_gene: TRBJ2-7
v_gene: TRBV29-1
CDR3aa: CSVETGLEQYF

j_gene: TRBJ2-5
v_gene: TRBV7-6
CDR3aa: CASSLVGTGQGTQYF

j_gene: TRBJ2-3
v_gene: TRBV5-1
CDR3aa: CASSLHRDTDTQYF

j_gene: TRBJ2-5
v_gene: TRBV10-3
CDR3aa: CAISGERGGLETQYF

j_gene: TRBJ2-2
v_gene: TRBV28
CDR3aa: CASQNTGELFF

j_gene: TRBJ1-5
v_gene: TRBV13
CDR3aa: CASSSNRGDQPQHF

j_gene: TRBJ2-5
v_gene: TRBV20-1
CDR3aa: CSANRGSRETQYF

j_gene: TRBJ2-1
v_gene: TRBV29-1
CDR3aa: CSVDGVSGALSYNEQFF

j_gene: TRBJ1-2
v_gene: TRBV15
CDR3aa: CATSSYLGTDTNYGYTF

j_gene: TRBJ1-5
v_gene: TRBV20-1
CDR3aa: CSASPFNQPQHF

j_gene: TRBJ1-2
v_gene: TRBV7-2
CDR3aa: CASSPRKRGGYTF

j_gene: TRBJ1-5
v_gene: TRBV12-3/TRBV12-4
CDR3aa: CASSPYGQGAQPQHF

j_gene: TRBJ1-5
v_gene: TRBV20-1
CDR3aa: CSAGDSRMRDNQPQHF

j_gene: TRBJ2-5
v_gene: TRBV3-1
CDR3aa: CASSQDFLAGAQETQYF

j_gene: TRBJ2-5
v_gene: TRBV6-2/TRBV6-3
CDR3aa: CASSLPGSRETQYF

j_gene: TRBJ2-3
v_gene: TRBV29-1
CDR3aa: CSHSVGDTQYF

j_gene: TRBJ1-6
v_gene: TRBV29-1
CDR3aa: CSVAETLDSPLHF

j_gene: TRBJ2-1
v_gene: TRBV28
CDR3aa: CASSSPAGVINEQFF